One and the same sample provided the 25 T cell receptor beta chains below, sequenced in a study of immune heterogeneity within non-small cell lung tumors (dated by TCRdb to the late 2010s). The TCR template was genomic DNA extracted from bulk tumor tissue, and around 610 ng of gDNA was amplified for each sample. During surgery, multiple biopsies were taken from each primary tumor and placed as far apart as possible within the tumor mass. The study cohort was described as untreated, and the patients were newly diagnosed NSCLC cases having curative surgery. The sequencing machine was a HiSeq X Ten. A multiplex PCR system amplified the TCR beta CDR3 region, with a first 10-cycle round using 32 V-gene forward and 13 J-gene reverse primers. The public reads were quality trimmed at Q25 with fastp and then assembled into clones with MiXCR by TCRdb, keeping productive beta chains. Entries are consolidated by CDR3 protein sequence, retaining the most common genes and DNA. Across this sample there are around 5,100 distinct CDR3 sequences, with around 20% seen only once. Around 9.9% of the sample is in the top ten clones.

The sequencing input was lung tumor tissue. Source of these receptors: a man between 60 and 75 years old with non-small cell lung cancer.

By sample share, this clonotype is medium-sized. J is TRBJ1-1 and V is TRBV19, with a possible D match to TRBD1 (5 bases). Trimming left V 5 bases short and J 4 bases short, with 17 bases between. This CDR3 contains 15 residues. The germline CDR1 and CDR2 sequences are LNHDA and SQIVND (reference sequence). The CDR3 protein is CASSPEWRGSTEAFF. The CDR3 DNA is TGTGCCAGTAGTCCAGAATGGAGGGGCTCCACTGAAGCTTTCTTT.

Comments on this clonotype: A junction boundary mismatches the germline segment, possibly from a read error. V gene TRBV11-2 combines with J gene TRBJ2-2; 10 nucleotides agree with TRBD2. The CDR3 sequence is 13 residues long. Germline V gene lookup returns CDR1 SGHAT and CDR2 FQNNGV. The CDR3 DNA follows: TGTGCCAGCAGCTTAGGGGCTAGCGGGAGTTTAGGTTTT. Translated: CASSLGASGSLGF.

The chain carries TRBV5-4 and TRBJ1-3, with D unclear. Germline V lookup: CDR1 SGHNT, CDR2 YYREEE (reference sequence). CDR3 length: 14 residues. Trimming removed 4 bases from V and 0 bases from J, with 8 bases in between. The chain's CDR3 is CASSPSFSGNTIYF. The CDR3 DNA reads TGTGCCAGCAGCCCGAGCTTCTCTGGAAACACCATATATTTT.

J is TRBJ2-2 and V is TRBV14; D unresolved. The CDR3 spans 16 residues. Germline CDR1 SGHDN, CDR2 FVKESK. The V gene lost 4 bases and the J gene lost 1 base, with 13 bases spanning the gap. The CDR3 loop is CASSPHARKNTGELFF. The CDR3 DNA reads TGTGCCAGCAGCCCACACGCGCGGAAGAACACCGGGGAGCTGTTTTTT. Full variable domain (outside the CDR3, taken from reference TRBV14 and TRBJ2-2): EAGVTQFPSHSVIEKGQTVTLRCDPISGHDNLYWYRRVMGKEIKFLLHFVKESKQDESGMPNNRFLAERTGGTYSTLKVQPAELEDSGVYFCASSPHARKNTGELFFGEGSRLTVL.

This clonotype appeared a few times. The rearrangement uses TRBV7-2 and TRBJ2-1; no clear D. The ends were cut back, 5 bases at V and 0 bases at J, with 14 bases in the middle. Germline V gene lookup returns CDR1 SGHTA and CDR2 FQGNSA. The CDR3 has 16 amino acids. CDR3 region: CASSRSPRSSYNEQFF. The DNA for the CDR3 is TGTGCCAGCAGCCGTAGCCCACGGAGCTCCTACAATGAGCAGTTCTTC.

This clonotype was observed a single time. A clone one base away is much larger, so this may be a read error. This CDR3 fails to terminate in the conserved phenylalanine or tryptophan, so it likely reflects a read error. The chain's CDR3 is CASSPTGHHYGYTL. Here the CDR3 DNA reads TGTGCCAGCAGCCCCACGGGACACCACTATGGCTACACCCTC. This chain connects TRBV9 to TRBJ1-2; tentative D call: TRBD1 (6 bases). The V end lost 4 bases, the J end lost 3 bases, and 13 bases lay between the germline ends. The CDR3 has 14 amino acids. Germline-derived CDR1 and CDR2 are SGDLS and YYNGEE.

The chain employs TRBV3-1 and TRBJ2-7, with 9 nucleotides matching TRBD2. CDR1 is LGHDT, CDR2 YNNKEL, per germline (reference sequence). This CDR3 spans 14 amino acids. Trimming at V came to 4 bases and at J to 6 bases, leaving 7 bases not matched to a gene. CDR3 residues: CASSRLAEGGEQYF. The CDR3 coding sequence is TGTGCCAGCAGCCGACTAGCGGAGGGGGGCGAGCAGTACTTC.

The chain combines TRBV6-1 with TRBJ1-5, with no clear D. The length of the CDR3 is 13 residues. Looked up from germline, CDR1 is MNHNS and CDR2 is SASEGT. Trimming shortened V by 5 bases and J by 6 bases, and 11 bases separated the two germline ends. CDR3 sequence (DNA): TGTGCCAGCAGTTACGGAGGAAGTCAGCCCCAGCATTTT. Translating gives CASSYGGSQPQHF.

CDR3 bases: TGTGCCTGGAAGGGTTGGGGCCTCGACACTGAAGCTTTCTTT. It encodes CAWKGWGLDTEAFF. The chain is built from TRBV30 and TRBJ1-1; D may be TRBD1 (5 bases). V gave up 4 bases and J gave up 3 bases, with 15 bases separating them. Germline values: CDR1 GTSNPN, CDR2 SVGIG (reference sequence). The length of the CDR3 is 14 residues.

The V call is TRBV5-5, the J call TRBJ2-7; 7 positions match TRBD1. CDR1 is SGHKS and CDR2 is YYEKEE in the germline V gene (reference sequence). This CDR3 is built from 11 residues. The ends lost 3 bases at V and 11 bases at J; junction bases unmatched: 5. CDR3 region: CASSSTGVEYF. The CDR3 nucleotides read TGTGCCAGCAGCTCAACAGGGGTGGAGTACTTC.

In its sample, this clonotype ranks as medium-sized. The V call is TRBV27, the J call TRBJ2-7; 9 bases are shared with TRBD2. The length of the CDR3 is 17 residues. V dropped 4 bases and J dropped 5; count of bases not matched to a gene: 15. The germline gives CDR1 MNHEY, CDR2 SMNVEV (reference sequence). The chain's CDR3 is CASSSPLAGFKGDEQYF. In DNA form, the CDR3 reads TGTGCCAGCAGTTCGCCTCTAGCGGGATTTAAAGGGGACGAGCAGTACTTC.

This clonotype was picked up a small number of times. This chain uses TRBV19 with TRBJ2-1; tentatively, D is TRBD2 (5 bases). Germline assignment: CDR1 LNHDA and CDR2 SQIVND (reference sequence). Trimming left V 6 bases short and J 0 bases short, with 9 bases between. CDR3 length: 14 residues. The CDR3 is CASRTNGSYNEQFF. The CDR3 nucleotides are TGTGCCAGTAGGACTAACGGCTCCTACAATGAGCAGTTCTTC. The whole variable domain, filled in from reference TRBV19 and TRBJ2-1, reads DGGITQSPKYLFRKEGQNVTLSCEQNLNHDAMYWYRQDPGQGLRLIYYSQIVNDFQKGDIAEGYSVSREKKESFPLTVTSAQKNPTAFYLCASRTNGSYNEQFFGPGTRLTVL.

CDR3 DNA sequence: TGCAGTGCAACGTCGCCGTCCAGCGCCACGGCAGAGACCCAGTACTTC. Protein sequence: CSATSPSSATAETQYF. V gene TRBV20-1 combines with J gene TRBJ2-5; D uncertain. The CDR3 is 16 residues long. The V end lost 6 bases, the J end lost 4 bases, and 24 bases lay between the germline ends. Germline V gene lookup returns CDR1 DFQATT and CDR2 SNEGSKA (reference sequence).

This clonotype occurred a few times. The gene calls are TRBV7-9 and TRBJ2-5; D gene ambiguous. Germline CDR1 is SEHNR and CDR2 is FQNEAQ (reference sequence). The germline V and J ends were trimmed by 4 bases and 4 bases, with 4 bases remaining between them. CDR3 length: 11 amino acids. The DNA of the CDR3 is TGTGCCAGCAGCTACACAGAGACCCAGTACTTC. Translation gives CASSYTETQYF.

This clonotype showed up just a few times. The rearrangement uses TRBV19 and TRBJ2-1; D possibly matches TRBD1 or TRBD2 (5 bases each). The V end was cut by 5 bases, the J end by 2 bases, with 16 bases between. The CDR3 contains 16 residues. Per germline, CDR1 LNHDA and CDR2 SQIVND (reference sequence). The CDR3 sequence: CASSQPGTRAYNEQFF. Written as DNA, the CDR3 is TGTGCCAGTAGTCAACCCGGGACGCGCGCCTACAATGAGCAGTTCTTC.

This clonotype has a handful of counts. CDR3 sequence reads: CAWRTGGTTNTGELFF. The CDR3 bases are TGTGCCTGGAGGACAGGCGGTACAACGAACACCGGGGAGCTGTTTTTT. This sequence joins TRBV30 and TRBJ2-2; possible D gene TRBD1, 6 bases. V dropped 3 bases and J dropped 0 bases, with 14 bases sitting between them. The CDR3 runs 16 residues. Germline lookup yields CDR1 GTSNPN and CDR2 SVGIG (reference sequence). Full variable domain (remainder filled in from reference TRBV30 and TRBJ2-2): SQTIHQWPATLVQPVGSPLSLECTVEGTSNPNLYWYRQAAGRGLQLLFYSVGIGQISSEVPQNLSASRPQDRQFILSSKKLLLSDSGFYLCAWRTGGTTNTGELFFGEGSRLTVL.

The chain employs TRBV20-1 and TRBJ1-2, with TRBD1 matching over 10 bases. Germline assignment: CDR1 DFQATT and CDR2 SNEGSKA (reference sequence). V gave up 3 bases and J gave up 8 bases; unmatched junction bases: 3. The CDR3 has 12 residues. CDR3 in amino acids: CSARGTGDGYTF. In DNA, the CDR3 is TGCAGTGCTAGGGGGACAGGGGACGGCTACACCTTC.

Relative to its sample, this clonotype is medium-sized. The chain couples TRBV12-3 or TRBV12-4 to TRBJ1-2; weak D call: TRBD1 (6 bases). V shed 5 bases and J shed 4 bases, with 8 bases lying between them. The CDR3 runs 12 residues. The CDR3 protein is CASSDRIYGYTF. The DNA of the CDR3 is TGTGCCAGCAGTGACAGGATCTATGGCTACACCTTC.

This chain uses TRBV11-2 with TRBJ2-6; D is undetermined. The CDR3 runs 14 residues. V was cut by 4 bases and J by 0 bases, with 4 bases left in between. Germline V gives CDR1 SGHAT, CDR2 FQNNGV. The CDR3 DNA follows: TGTGCCAGCAGCTATAACTCTGGGGCCAACGTCCTGACTTTC. This gives the protein CASSYNSGANVLTF.

The V gene is TRBV7-2, the J gene TRBJ2-7; the D is unclear. Trimming left V 1 base short and J 3 bases short, with 7 bases between. This CDR3 is built from 13 residues. Germline V gene lookup returns CDR1 SGHTA and CDR2 FQGNSA. CDR3 nucleotide sequence: TGTGCCAGCAGCTTAGACAGAGGCTACGAGCAGTACTTC. The encoded protein is CASSLDRGYEQYF.

This clonotype is classed as large. CDR3 coding DNA: TGTGCCTGGAGTGTACAGGCGTATCACTACGAGCAGTACTTC. Its protein product is CAWSVQAYHYEQYF. The chain joins TRBV30 to TRBJ2-7; D is possibly TRBD1 (5 bases). Germline values: CDR1 GTSNPN, CDR2 SVGIG (reference sequence). The CDR3 length is 14 residues. Trimming stripped 0 bases from V and 3 bases from J, with 12 bases between.

This clonotype is medium-sized (0.01 to 0.1%) by share. The rearrangement links TRBV27 to TRBJ2-3, with TRBD2 as a possible D gene (5 bases). The CDR3 loop spans 13 amino acids. In germline, CDR1 is MNHEY, CDR2 SMNVEV (reference sequence). V lost 5 bases and J lost 4, with 10 bases in between. The CDR3 DNA is TGTGCCAGCAGTCTACTAGGTTCAGATACGCAGTATTTT. Protein product: CASSLLGSDTQYF.

This clonotype showed up just a few times. The chain joins TRBV11-3 to TRBJ2-1; D not certain. Germline CDR1 and CDR2: SGHNT and YENEEA. With 7 bases removed from V and 4 bases from J, the gap between germline ends came to 11 bases. The CDR3 length is 13 residues. In DNA, the CDR3 is TGTGCCAGCACCTCCTCAAAATACAATGAGCAGTTCTTC. Protein product: CASTSSKYNEQFF.

This clonotype ranks as medium-sized. This chain connects TRBV27 to TRBJ1-2, with 8 bases identical to TRBD1. The CDR3 totals 14 residues. The germline V gene has CDR1 MNHEY and CDR2 SMNVEV (reference sequence). V lost 5 bases and J lost 4; bases outside the gene matches: 6. The CDR3 DNA reads TGTGCCAGCAGTCCGGGACAGGCCATCTATGGCTACACCTTC. It codes for CASSPGQAIYGYTF.

A remark on this clonotype: Being one base from a much bigger clone, this may be a read error. The chain recombines TRBV30 with TRBJ2-1, with TRBD1 matching over 11 bases. This CDR3 is built from 15 residues. Looked up from germline, CDR1 is GTSNPN and CDR2 is SVGIG (reference sequence). The ends lost 1 base at V and 9 bases at J; junction bases unmatched: 8. CDR3 bases: TGTGCCTGGAGTGCGACGGACAGGGGGCGCGGTGAGCAGTTCTTC. Protein product: CAWSATDRGRGEQFF.